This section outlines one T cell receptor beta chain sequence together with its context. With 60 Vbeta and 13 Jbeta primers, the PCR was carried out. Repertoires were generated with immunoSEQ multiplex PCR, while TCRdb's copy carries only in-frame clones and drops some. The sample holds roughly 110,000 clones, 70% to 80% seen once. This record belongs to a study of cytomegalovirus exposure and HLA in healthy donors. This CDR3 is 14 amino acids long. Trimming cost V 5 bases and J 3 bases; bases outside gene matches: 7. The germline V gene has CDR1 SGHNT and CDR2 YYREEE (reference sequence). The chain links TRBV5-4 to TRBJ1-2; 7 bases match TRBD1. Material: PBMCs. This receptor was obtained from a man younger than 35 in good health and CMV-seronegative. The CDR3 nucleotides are TGTGCCAGCAGTCCCAAGACAGGGTACTATGGCTACACCTTC. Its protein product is CASSPKTGYYGYTF. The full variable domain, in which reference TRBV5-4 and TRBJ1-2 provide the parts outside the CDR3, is ETGVTQSPTHLIKTRGQQVTLRCSSQSGHNTVSWYQQALGQGPQFIFQYYREEENGRGNFPPRFSGLQFPNYSSELNVNALELDDSALYLCASSPKTGYYGYTFGSGTRLTVV.